The 18 T cell receptor beta chains given below trace back to one sample, sequenced in a study of blood T cell repertoires in COVID-19. Sequencing used immunoSEQ multiplex PCR; TCRdb keeps in-frame clones, though not all of them. Of fewer than 350,000 clones in the sample, approximately 87% were seen once. Specimen: peripheral blood. These receptors were collected from a woman aged 30 to 39 with COVID-19, enrolled during active disease.

V and J are TRBV10-2 and TRBJ1-2, with D maybe TRBD1 (5 bases). There are 13 residues in the CDR3. Germline CDR1 WSHSY, CDR2 SAAADI. The V end lost 3 bases, the J end lost 4 bases, and 9 bases lay between the germline ends. The CDR3 DNA is TGCGCCAGCAGTGAAGACAGTGTCTATGGCTACACCTTC. This sequence encodes CASSEDSVYGYTF.

This chain links TRBV10-2 with TRBJ2-5; maybe TRBD2 (7 bases). Trimming removed 8 bases at V and 1 base at J, with 11 bases between. CDR1 and CDR2 (germline): WSHSY, SAAADI. CDR3 size: 13 residues. The CDR3 DNA reads as TGCGCCAGCCGGCGGGGGCCCCAAGAGACCCAGTACTTC. Its protein is CASRRGPQETQYF.

This clone was seen only a few times. The chain links TRBV19 to TRBJ2-7; D unclear. Trimming left V 1 base short and J 4 bases short, with 11 bases between. The CDR3 spans 14 residues. Germline CDR1 LNHDA, CDR2 SQIVND (reference sequence). CDR3 sequence (DNA): TGTGCCAGTAGTATAGGCGTAGGCGGTTACGAGCAGTACTTC. Translated, it gives CASSIGVGGYEQYF.

The chain couples TRBV19 to TRBJ2-2; D possibly corresponds to TRBD1 (5 bases). V gave up 5 bases and J gave up 5 bases, with 15 bases separating them. In germline, CDR1 is LNHDA, CDR2 SQIVND (reference sequence). The CDR3 length is 15 residues. In DNA form, the CDR3 reads TGTGCCAGTAGTGTCGAGTGGGGCCGGACCGGGGAGCTGTTTTTT. Translating gives CASSVEWGRTGELFF.

V is TRBV18 and J is TRBJ2-7, with a weak D call TRBD1 (5 bases). Trimming took off 1 base at V and 1 base at J, with 11 bases between the two ends. In germline, CDR1 is KGHSH, CDR2 LQKENI. The CDR3 sequence is 15 residues long. The CDR3 DNA follows: TGTGCCAGCTCACCACTAGGCGACAGTTCCTACGAGCAGTACTTC. Encoded protein: CASSPLGDSSYEQYF.

CDR3 in DNA: TGTGCTAGTGGTTCAACAGGGGTCAACCCCCCCAATGAAGCTTTCTTT. As protein: CASGSTGVNPPNEAFF. The chain has TRBV12-5 and TRBJ1-1; 7 positions match TRBD1. Germline loops: CDR1 LGHNT, CDR2 FRNRAP. V shed 4 bases and J 7 bases; nucleotides not matched to a gene: 15. The CDR3 consists of 16 residues.

The chain couples TRBV20-1 to TRBJ2-3, with D maybe TRBD2 (5 bases). This CDR3 spans 15 amino acids. The germline gives CDR1 DFQATT, CDR2 SNEGSKA (reference sequence). Trimming took off 3 bases at V and 6 bases at J, with 19 bases between the two ends. CDR3 in amino acids: CSASTPMREPDTQYF. In nucleotides, the CDR3 is TGCAGTGCTAGTACCCCAATGAGGGAACCCGATACGCAGTATTTT.

The genes are TRBV6-5 and TRBJ2-2; weak D call: TRBD1 (7 bases). The CDR3 has 15 residues. The V end lost 0 bases, the J end lost 7 bases, and 12 bases lay between the germline ends. The germline V gene has CDR1 MNHEY and CDR2 SVGAGI. In DNA form, the CDR3 reads TGTGCCAGCAGTTACTCGTCAGGGGGAGGCGGGGAGCTGTTTTTT. Protein sequence: CASSYSSGGGGELFF.

The chain links TRBV11-2 to TRBJ1-1, with a tentative D call TRBD1 (6 bases). Trimming removed 6 bases at V and 8 bases at J, with 19 bases between. Germline CDR1 is SGHAT and CDR2 is FQNNGV. CDR3 length equals 14 residues. The CDR3 sequence: CASRPNPGQGEAFF. For the CDR3, the DNA is TGTGCCAGCAGGCCAAATCCAGGGCAGGGGGAAGCTTTCTTT.

The chain recombines TRBV27 with TRBJ2-5; 11 positions agree with TRBD2. The J segment lost 3 bases and the V segment lost 5 bases, leaving 5 bases of the junction unmatched. The CDR3 sequence is 15 residues long. Germline V gene sequence: CDR1 MNHEY, CDR2 SMNVEV (reference sequence). CDR3 coding DNA: TGTGCCAGCAGTCTACGACTAGCGGGAAAAGAGACCCAGTACTTC. This translates into CASSLRLAGKETQYF.

This clone has only a few counts. The chain carries TRBV25-1 and TRBJ1-2; D is possibly TRBD1 (6 bases). Trimming took 1 base from V and 5 from J, leaving 14 bases between them. Germline CDR1 and CDR2: MGHDK and SYGVNS. CDR3 length equals 15 residues. CDR3 loop: CASSESGQFKYGYTF. The CDR3 region has the DNA TGTGCCAGCAGTGAATCAGGACAGTTTAAGTATGGCTACACCTTC.

Points on this clone: The same CDR3 can be traced to other DNA sequences in this sample. The rearrangement uses TRBV2 and TRBJ2-7; possible D gene TRBD2, 6 bases. Germline loops: CDR1 SNHLY, CDR2 FYNNEI. V dropped 4 bases and J dropped 1 base, with 11 bases sitting between them. The CDR3 totals 14 residues. In nucleotides, the CDR3 is TGTGCCAGCAGTGTCCTGGCGGGGTCCTACGAGCAGTACTTC. Translated, it gives CASSVLAGSYEQYF.

There are many counts of this clone. The CDR3 loop is CASSYSTWTKETQYF. The CDR3 DNA sequence: TGTGCCAGCAGTTACTCGACCTGGACTAAAGAGACCCAGTACTTC. The chain combines TRBV6-5 with TRBJ2-5; the D gene is possibly TRBD2 (6 bases). V was shortened by 0 bases and J by 3 bases, with 11 bases between the two germline ends. CDR3 length equals 15 residues. Germline V CDR1 and CDR2: MNHEY, SVGAGI.

A single count supports this clone. The rearrangement links TRBV12-3 or TRBV12-4 to TRBJ2-7; no reliable D call. Trimming cost V 6 bases and J 4 bases, with 13 bases left between them. The CDR3 spans 13 residues. The CDR3 DNA reads as TGTGCCAGCAGCCGTGACACTGCTTACGAGCAGTACTTC. It specifies CASSRDTAYEQYF.

The J gene is TRBJ2-1, the V gene TRBV4-1; 13 nucleotides agree with TRBD2. CDR1 and CDR2 (germline): MGHRA, YSYEKL. The CDR3 consists of 19 residues. Trimming cost V 4 bases and J 4 bases; bases outside gene matches: 13. The CDR3 sequence: CASSPARGPTSGGYNEQFF. CDR3 in DNA: TGCGCCAGCAGCCCGGCCCGGGGGCCGACTAGCGGGGGGTACAATGAGCAGTTCTTC.

The J gene is TRBJ1-6, the V gene TRBV2, with D perhaps TRBD1 (6 bases). Germline values: CDR1 SNHLY, CDR2 FYNNEI. V was clipped by 6 bases and J by 14 bases, with 17 bases between them. The CDR3 consists of 13 residues. CDR3 residues: CASSEPGQRTLHF. DNA for the CDR3: TGTGCCAGCAGCGAGCCGGGACAACGTACCCTCCACTTT.

The chain carries TRBV19 and TRBJ2-4; 7 bases line up with TRBD1. Germline V gene data show CDR1 as LNHDA and CDR2 as SQIVND (reference sequence). The junction had 6 bases not matched to a gene; V was cut back by 5 bases and J by 8 bases. The CDR3 spans 13 residues. CDR3 in amino acids: CASSPGGRDIQYF. The CDR3 DNA sequence: TGTGCCAGTAGTCCAGGGGGAAGGGACATTCAGTACTTC.

This sequence joins TRBV19 and TRBJ1-2, with 7 positions matching TRBD1. The V gene's germline CDR1 is LNHDA and CDR2 SQIVND (reference sequence). With V trimmed by 8 bases and J by 5 bases, 8 bases remained unmatched. The length of the CDR3 is 13 residues. In nucleotides, the CDR3 is TGTGCCAGTGCCCCGGGACAGACATATGGCTACACCTTC. It translates to CASAPGQTYGYTF.